This T cell receptor beta chain was sequenced in a study of CXCR3-negative and CXCR3-positive naive CD8 T cells. The authors prepared UMI-labeled TRB cDNA libraries by 5' RACE. TCRdb derives one entry per CDR3 protein from the 5' RACE reads, leaving out DNA. The specimen's table records about 46,000 distinct CDR3 sequences. This CDR3 region has 15 residues. The germline gives CDR1 SGHVS, CDR2 FNYEAQ. This TCR derives from a human donor in good health. Some clones in this sample may be carry-over from other donors' samples. Sequenced input: naive CXCR3- CD8+ T cells from blood. Subset in this sample: CD45RO-CCR7+CD27+CD95- naive CD8+ T cells lacking CXCR3 (TNR3-). The chain links TRBV7-6 to TRBJ2-3. The CDR3 region is CASSSLSGGTDTQYF. Complete variable domain (other parts from reference TRBV7-6 and TRBJ2-3): GAGVSQSPRYKVTKRGQDVALRCDPISGHVSLYWYRQALGQGPEFLTYFNYEAQQDKSGLPNDRFSAERPEGSISTLTIQRTEQRDSAMYRCASSSLSGGTDTQYFGPGTRLTVL.